One sample yielded the 5 T cell receptor beta chains listed below, sequenced in a study of breast tumors, draining lymph nodes, adjacent tissues. Samples came from axillary lymph nodes draining the breast cancer. TCRdb re-analysed the multiplex PCR reads in MiXCR, keeping a single row per CDR3 protein. This table holds over 70,000 distinct CDR3 sequences, 25% to 35% found once. Sample: axillary lymph node tissue. These receptors were collected from a female donor with breast cancer. Some clones in this sample may be carry-over from other donors' samples.

This clonotype was seen at least ten times. The chain couples TRBV19 to TRBJ2-2, with 11 bases identical to TRBD2. The germline V gene encodes CDR1 LNHDA and CDR2 SQIVND (reference sequence). J was trimmed by 8 bases and V by 4 bases; bases with no gene match: 3. This CDR3 is built from 14 residues. The CDR3 bases are TGTGCCAGTAGTAGGCTAGCGGGAGGTGGGGAGCTGTTTTTT. Translated, it gives CASSRLAGGGELFF.

The sample holds many counts of this clonotype. A much larger clone differs from this one at a single base, so this may be a read error. V and J are TRBV2 and TRBJ2-5, with 11 bases aligning to TRBD1. After removal of 8 bases from V and 4 bases from J, the junction contained 9 bases not matched to a gene. CDR1 SNHLY and CDR2 FYNNEI come from the germline V gene. This CDR3 has 15 residues. The CDR3 DNA reads TGTGCCAGCTGCCCGGACAGGGGGCCGGGAGAGACCCAGTACTTC. Protein sequence: CASCPDRGPGETQYF.

This clonotype was observed many times. The chain links TRBV12-3 or TRBV12-4 to TRBJ1-4, with a weak D call TRBD1 (5 bases). V was trimmed by 3 bases and J by 10 bases, leaving 12 bases between them. The CDR3 has 13 residues. For the CDR3, the DNA is TGTGCCAGCAGTTTTACAGTAGGGGCAAAACTGTTTTTT. Translated: CASSFTVGAKLFF.

Remarks on this clonotype: The DNA is omitted, as the CDR3 cannot be located on it reliably, and the CDR3 follows TCRdb's listing. This chain links TRBV5-4 with TRBJ2-2; the listed D gene, TRBD1, was not tested against the DNA. 22 amino acids form the CDR3, both terminal residues included. Germline V gene lookup returns CDR1 SGHNT and CDR2 YYREEE (reference sequence). CDR3 protein: CASSFPPSDEQYFGPGTGELFF.

The sample holds many counts of this clonotype. V gene TRBV6-6 combines with J gene TRBJ2-7, with 8 bases that match TRBD1. Germline V gene lookup returns CDR1 MNHNY and CDR2 SVGAGI (reference sequence). The CDR3 length is 13 residues. The V gene end was trimmed by 6 bases and the J gene end by 1 base; junction bases not matched to a gene: 2. CDR3 sequence reads: CASSGQGSYEQYF. The DNA for the CDR3 is TGTGCCAGCAGCGGACAGGGTTCCTACGAGCAGTACTTC.